The 29 T cell receptor beta chains in this list originate from one sample, sequenced in a study of shared T cell receptors in the human thymus. Method: immunoSEQ multiplex PCR; TCRdb's copy keeps in-frame clones and lacks some. The table includes approximately 760,000 clones, approximately 85% detected once. These sequences were also reported in another study, on human thymus T cells.

The sequencing sample was made of thymocytes. These receptors all come from a girl in the first two years of life with a congenital heart defect.

The chain is built from TRBV5-1 and TRBJ1-2; D is undetermined. The length of the CDR3 is 12 residues. Trimming removed 2 bases at V and 3 bases at J, with 5 bases between. CDR1 and CDR2 from the germline V gene are SGHRS and YFSETQ. The CDR3 nucleotides read TGCGCCAGCAGCTTCCATCACTATGGCTACACCTTC. As protein: CASSFHHYGYTF.

The chain has TRBV5-1 and TRBJ2-7; no clear D gene. The CDR3 totals 11 residues. Germline loops: CDR1 SGHRS, CDR2 YFSETQ. V gave up 4 bases and J gave up 3 bases, with 5 bases separating them. The CDR3, as DNA: TGCGCCAGCAGCGATAGCTACGAGCAGTACTTC. Residues: CASSDSYEQYF.

The V call is TRBV5-1, the J call TRBJ2-5; D not certain. The V gene lost 2 bases and the J gene lost 5 bases, with 7 bases spanning the gap. The CDR3 sequence is 12 residues long. Germline V lookup: CDR1 SGHRS, CDR2 YFSETQ. CDR3 sequence (DNA): TGCGCCAGCAGCTTAGAGTGGGAGACCCAGTACTTC. Encoded protein: CASSLEWETQYF.

This clone occurred a few times. The CDR3 spells CASSQLGTGGITGELFF. The CDR3 bases are TGTGCCAGCAGCCAGTTAGGGACAGGGGGTATCACCGGGGAGCTGTTTTTT. The V and J genes are TRBV14 and TRBJ2-2; 11 nucleotides match TRBD1. This CDR3 is built from 17 residues. Per the germline V gene, CDR1 is SGHDN and CDR2 is FVKESK. Trimming removed 3 bases from V and 4 bases from J; junction bases left unmatched: 7.

As concerns this clone: One junction end disagrees with the germline gene, perhaps due to a read error. V gene TRBV4-3 combines with J gene TRBJ2-3, with 7 nucleotides matching TRBD2. This CDR3 has 14 amino acids. Germline V lookup: CDR1 LGHNA, CDR2 YSLEER. CDR3 bases: TGCGCCAGCAGCCAAGACCCGACTAGCAATAGGCCATTTTTC. Protein: CASSQDPTSNRPFF.

The V and J genes are TRBV6-5 and TRBJ1-2, with D perhaps TRBD1 (5 bases). This CDR3 has 13 residues. The germline gives CDR1 MNHEY, CDR2 SVGAGI. The V gene lost 2 bases and the J gene lost 8 bases, with 12 bases spanning the gap. The CDR3 spells CASSYGGEGGYTF. The CDR3, as DNA: TGTGCCAGCAGTTACGGAGGGGAGGGAGGCTACACCTTC.

This chain's CDR3 is CAWSVVGPSFQYEQYF. CDR3 bases: TGTGCCTGGAGTGTGGTCGGTCCCTCTTTTCAATACGAGCAGTACTTC. The chain joins TRBV30 to TRBJ2-7; no definite D call. CDR1 and CDR2 from the germline V gene are GTSNPN and SVGIG (reference sequence). This CDR3 spans 16 amino acids. V lost 0 bases and J 4 bases, leaving 19 bases between the germline ends.

This clone was counted between two and nine times. V gene TRBV5-4 combines with J gene TRBJ2-1; 8 bases align to TRBD1. With V trimmed by 5 bases and J by 3 bases, 7 bases remained unmatched. The germline gives CDR1 SGHNT, CDR2 YYREEE (reference sequence). The CDR3 runs 15 residues. The CDR3 DNA reads TGTGCCAGCAGGTTGACAGGGGACGGCTACAATGAGCAGTTCTTC. It specifies CASRLTGDGYNEQFF.

The CDR3 here is CASSPRRTGRTDQPQHF. As DNA, the CDR3 is TGTGCCAGCAGCCCCCGGAGGACAGGGAGGACTGATCAGCCCCAGCATTTT. The rearrangement joins TRBV5-8 to TRBJ1-5; 8 bases match TRBD1. The J segment lost 5 bases and the V segment lost 4 bases, leaving 14 bases of the junction unmatched. Looked up from germline, CDR1 is SGHTS and CDR2 is YDEGEE. The CDR3 is made up of 17 amino acids.

This clone was counted once. The chain is built from TRBV14 and TRBJ1-1; D uncertain. Germline CDR1 reads SGHDN; CDR2 reads FVKESK. CDR3 length equals 16 residues. V gave up 4 bases and J gave up 6 bases, with 21 bases separating them. The CDR3 here is CASSPNLRVPGAEAFF. The CDR3 DNA is TGTGCCAGCAGCCCCAACCTGAGGGTACCCGGAGCTGAAGCTTTCTTT.

Notes on this clone: One junction end does not reproduce the germline sequence, and a read error may be involved. At the DNA level, this CDR3 is encoded by other sequences in the same sample as well. This chain connects TRBV18 to TRBJ1-6; tentatively, D is TRBD1 (6 bases). This CDR3 has 18 residues. Germline loops: CDR1 KGHSH, CDR2 LQKENI. CDR3: CASSPIPLTGYNNSPLHF. The DNA of the CDR3 is TGTGCCAGCTCACCAATTCCTTTAACAGGGTACAATAATTCCCCCCTCCACTTT.

The genes are TRBV27 and TRBJ2-1; TRBD2 matches at 8 bases. The CDR3 is 16 residues long. Germline V gene data show CDR1 as MNHEY and CDR2 as SMNVEV (reference sequence). The V and J ends lost 2 bases and 1 base, in that order; junction bases with no gene match: 4. The CDR3 loop reads CASSLRGGGSYNEQFF. CDR3 coding DNA: TGTGCCAGCAGTTTACGGGGCGGGGGGTCCTACAATGAGCAGTTCTTC.

The rearrangement uses TRBV6-4 and TRBJ2-2, with TRBD2 identical over 9 bases. CDR3 length: 15 amino acids. V lost 5 bases and J lost 5; bases outside the gene matches: 6. The germline CDR1 and CDR2 sequences are MRHNA and SNTAGT. CDR3 nucleotides: TGTGCCAGCAGTCCGCGGGGGGGCGAGACCGGGGAGCTGTTTTTT. Protein product: CASSPRGGETGELFF.

The rearrangement uses TRBV25-1 and TRBJ1-1; D gene uncertain. This CDR3 region has 11 residues. Trimming cost V 4 bases and J 11 bases, with 11 bases left between them. Germline loops: CDR1 MGHDK, CDR2 SYGVNS. This CDR3 is CASSVSIRAFF. The CDR3 DNA follows: TGTGCCAGCAGTGTCTCAATCCGGGCTTTCTTT.

The chain combines TRBV2 with TRBJ1-5; 8 bases map to TRBD1. The length of the CDR3 is 15 residues. Germline V gene lookup returns CDR1 SNHLY and CDR2 FYNNEI. V lost 7 bases and J lost 5; bases outside the gene matches: 10. The CDR3 sequence: CASNTDRVKDQPQHF. The CDR3 nucleotides read TGTGCCAGCAATACGGACAGGGTAAAAGATCAGCCCCAGCATTTT.

The chain employs TRBV27 and TRBJ1-1, with 8 nucleotides matching TRBD1. The germline CDR1 and CDR2 sequences are MNHEY and SMNVEV (reference sequence). There are 16 residues in the CDR3. After removal of 4 bases from V and 1 base from J, the junction contained 8 bases not matched to a gene. CDR3 loop: CASSSHLTGENTEAFF. DNA for the CDR3: TGTGCCAGCAGTTCCCACTTGACAGGGGAGAACACTGAAGCTTTCTTT.

V usage is TRBV10-3 and J usage is TRBJ1-5; no firm D call. V was clipped by 0 bases and J by 0 bases, with 12 bases between them. The length of the CDR3 is 17 residues. Per germline, CDR1 ENHRY and CDR2 SYGVKD. CDR3 loop: CAISESRENSSNQPQHF. Written as DNA, the CDR3 is TGTGCCATCAGTGAGTCGAGGGAAAACTCTAGCAATCAGCCCCAGCATTTT.

About this clone itself: The same CDR3 is also encoded by other DNA sequences in this sample. V gene TRBV27 combines with J gene TRBJ1-6; 8 bases are a match to TRBD1. Germline V gene sequence: CDR1 MNHEY, CDR2 SMNVEV (reference sequence). Trimming took 3 bases from V and 0 from J; bases not matched to a gene: 7. This CDR3 is built from 18 residues. CDR3 in DNA: TGTGCCAGCAGTTTGACAGGGGATTCGAGCTCCTATAATTCACCCCTCCACTTT. Protein sequence: CASSLTGDSSSYNSPLHF.

The chain joins TRBV7-9 to TRBJ1-2; a possible D gene is TRBD1 (5 bases). The CDR3 spans 14 residues. The germline V gene encodes CDR1 SEHNR and CDR2 FQNEAQ (reference sequence). V shed 3 bases and J shed 3 bases, with 11 bases lying between them. The CDR3 loop is CASSLGGYDYGYTF. CDR3 DNA sequence: TGTGCCAGCAGCTTGGGGGGTTACGACTATGGCTACACCTTC. Using reference TRBV7-9 and TRBJ1-2 for the parts outside the CDR3, the full variable domain is DTGVSQNPRHKITKRGQNVTFRCDPISEHNRLYWYRQTLGQGPEFLTYFQNEAQLEKSRLLSDRFSAERPKGSFSTLEIQRTEQGDSAMYLCASSLGGYDYGYTFGSGTRLTVV.

V is TRBV7-9 and J is TRBJ1-2; D is unclear. The CDR3 contains 15 residues. Germline CDR1 SEHNR, CDR2 FQNEAQ (reference sequence). The V gene lost 0 bases and the J gene lost 2 bases, with 10 bases spanning the gap. CDR3 amino acids: CASSLASGENYGYTF. The CDR3 DNA reads TGTGCCAGCAGCTTAGCGTCAGGCGAAAACTATGGCTACACCTTC.

The chain uses TRBV18 and TRBJ2-7, with 7 bases lining up with TRBD1. The germline gives CDR1 KGHSH, CDR2 LQKENI. V was pared by 5 bases and J by 2 bases, with 12 bases of the junction left unmatched. This CDR3 contains 16 residues. CDR3 bases: TGTGCCAGCTCAGATCAGAGGGGGCCAAGACCCTACGAGCAGTACTTC. Amino acid sequence: CASSDQRGPRPYEQYF.

This clone was seen a handful of times. The chain has TRBV18 and TRBJ1-2, with 8 bases matching TRBD1. The junction had 11 bases not matched to a gene; V was cut back by 8 bases and J by 0 bases. CDR3 size: 16 residues. Germline V CDR1 and CDR2: KGHSH, LQKENI. CDR3 sequence reads: CASTANGQGTNYGYTF. The CDR3 bases are TGTGCCAGCACAGCCAATGGACAGGGAACTAACTATGGCTACACCTTC.

The chain recombines TRBV9 with TRBJ1-2; no clear D gene. V lost 0 bases and J lost 4, with 16 bases in between. Germline CDR1 is SGDLS and CDR2 is YYNGEE. The CDR3 is 16 amino acids. The DNA for the CDR3 is TGTGCCAGCAGCGTAGTTTCAGCCCCCAGGATCTATGGCTACACCTTC. It yields the protein CASSVVSAPRIYGYTF.

The chain joins TRBV10-3 to TRBJ2-1, with 7 bases identical to TRBD1. CDR1 is ENHRY and CDR2 is SYGVKD in the germline V gene. Trimming cost V 5 bases and J 9 bases; bases outside gene matches: 4. The CDR3 extends over 12 amino acids. This chain's CDR3 is CAISTDRAEQFF. DNA for the CDR3: TGTGCCATCAGTACAGACAGGGCTGAGCAGTTCTTC.

This sequence joins TRBV12-5 and TRBJ2-2; D may be TRBD2 (6 bases). Trimming stripped 6 bases from V and 0 bases from J, with 20 bases between. This CDR3 spans 18 amino acids. Germline-derived CDR1 and CDR2 are LGHNT and FRNRAP. The CDR3 spells CASGMRDSGMTNTGELFF. DNA of the CDR3: TGTGCTAGTGGAATGCGGGACTCAGGGATGACGAACACCGGGGAGCTGTTTTTT. Full variable domain (outside the CDR3, taken from reference TRBV12-5 and TRBJ2-2): DARVTQTPRHKVTEMGQEVTMRCQPILGHNTVFWYRQTMMQGLELLAYFRNRAPLDDSGMPKDRFSAEMPDATLATLKIQPSEPRDSAVYFCASGMRDSGMTNTGELFFGEGSRLTVL.

The rearrangement uses TRBV9 and TRBJ2-3; 8 nucleotides align to TRBD1. The germline CDR1 and CDR2 sequences are SGDLS and YYNGEE. J was trimmed by 6 bases and V by 3 bases; bases with no gene match: 6. CDR3 length equals 14 residues. CDR3 DNA sequence: TGTGCCAGCAGCGCCCAGACAGGGGACGATACGCAGTATTTT. Protein product: CASSAQTGDDTQYF.

The chain joins TRBV5-1 to TRBJ2-1; the match to TRBD2 covers 13 bases. Germline CDR1 SGHRS, CDR2 YFSETQ. The junction had 12 bases not matched to a gene; V was cut back by 0 bases and J by 0 bases. The CDR3 loop spans 21 amino acids. CDR3 nucleotide sequence: TGCGCCAGCAGCTTGGCCGATGTTCGGACTAGCGGGGGAAGCTCCTACAATGAGCAGTTCTTC. Protein: CASSLADVRTSGGSSYNEQFF.

This rearrangement joins TRBV13 to TRBJ2-3, with D perhaps TRBD1 (5 bases). Per the germline V gene, CDR1 is PRHDT and CDR2 is FYEKMQ (reference sequence). This CDR3 contains 17 residues. V dropped 4 bases and J dropped 1 base, with 18 bases sitting between them. The CDR3 reads CASSSPVVRQRTDTQYF. As DNA, the CDR3 is TGTGCCAGCAGCTCCCCAGTCGTGAGACAGCGCACAGATACGCAGTATTTT.

To note about this clone: This specimen includes other DNA sequences encoding the same CDR3. This rearrangement joins TRBV7-6 to TRBJ1-6, with 9 bases that match TRBD1. CDR1 is SGHVS and CDR2 is FNYEAQ in the germline V gene. V lost 2 bases and J lost 2; bases outside the gene matches: 13. The CDR3 extends over 20 amino acids. The DNA for the CDR3 is TGTGCCAGCAGCTTAAGGCCACCTTTACAGGGGGCTACCTATAATTCACCCCTCCACTTT. The encoded protein is CASSLRPPLQGATYNSPLHF.